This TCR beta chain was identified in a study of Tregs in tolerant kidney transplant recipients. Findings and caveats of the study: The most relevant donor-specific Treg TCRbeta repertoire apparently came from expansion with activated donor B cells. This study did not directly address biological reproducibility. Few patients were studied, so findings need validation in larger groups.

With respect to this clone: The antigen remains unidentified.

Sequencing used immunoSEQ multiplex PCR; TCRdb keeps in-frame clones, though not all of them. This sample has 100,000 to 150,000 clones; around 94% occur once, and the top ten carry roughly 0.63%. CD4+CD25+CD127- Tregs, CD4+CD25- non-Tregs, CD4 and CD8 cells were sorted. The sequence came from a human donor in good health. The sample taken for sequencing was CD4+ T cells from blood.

CDR3 in amino acids: CASSLATDYEQYF. DNA of the CDR3: TGTGCCAGCAGCCTGGCCACGGACTACGAGCAGTACTTC. This chain links TRBV7-6 with TRBJ2-7; no clear D. The V end was cut by 5 bases, the J end by 3 bases, with 11 bases between. Germline CDR1 is SGHVS and CDR2 is FNYEAQ. The length of the CDR3 is 13 residues.